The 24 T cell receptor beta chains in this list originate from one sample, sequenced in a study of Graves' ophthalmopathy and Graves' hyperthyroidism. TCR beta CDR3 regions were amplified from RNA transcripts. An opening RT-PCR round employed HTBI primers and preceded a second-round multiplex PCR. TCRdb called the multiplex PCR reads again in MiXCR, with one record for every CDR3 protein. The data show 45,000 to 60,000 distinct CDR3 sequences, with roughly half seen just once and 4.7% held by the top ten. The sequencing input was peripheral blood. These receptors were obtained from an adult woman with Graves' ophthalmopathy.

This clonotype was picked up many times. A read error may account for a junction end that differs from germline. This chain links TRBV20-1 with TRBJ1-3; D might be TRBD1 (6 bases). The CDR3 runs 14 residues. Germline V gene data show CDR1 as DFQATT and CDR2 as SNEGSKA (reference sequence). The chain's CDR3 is CSARGGGSGNTIYF. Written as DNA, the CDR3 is TGCAGTGCGAGAGGGGGAGGGTCTGGAAACACCATATATTTT.

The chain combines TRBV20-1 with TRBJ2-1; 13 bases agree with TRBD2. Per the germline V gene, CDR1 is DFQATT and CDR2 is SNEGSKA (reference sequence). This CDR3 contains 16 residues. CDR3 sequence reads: CSGKGTSGRADNEQFF. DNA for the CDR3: TGCAGCGGTAAGGGAACTAGCGGGAGGGCCGATAATGAGCAGTTCTTC.

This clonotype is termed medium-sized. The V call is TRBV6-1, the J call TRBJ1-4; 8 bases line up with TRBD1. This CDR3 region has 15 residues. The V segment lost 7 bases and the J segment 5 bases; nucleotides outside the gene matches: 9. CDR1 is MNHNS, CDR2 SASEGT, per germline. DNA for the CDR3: TGTGCCAGCATAGACAGGGGATTGTTGAATGAAAAACTGTTTTTT. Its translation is CASIDRGLLNEKLFF.

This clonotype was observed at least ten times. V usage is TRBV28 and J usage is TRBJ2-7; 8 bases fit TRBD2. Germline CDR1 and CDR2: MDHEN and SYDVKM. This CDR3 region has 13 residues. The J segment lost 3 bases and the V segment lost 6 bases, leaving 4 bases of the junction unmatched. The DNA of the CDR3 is TGTGCCAGCAGACTAGCGGATTTCTACGAGCAGTACTTC. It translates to CASRLADFYEQYF.

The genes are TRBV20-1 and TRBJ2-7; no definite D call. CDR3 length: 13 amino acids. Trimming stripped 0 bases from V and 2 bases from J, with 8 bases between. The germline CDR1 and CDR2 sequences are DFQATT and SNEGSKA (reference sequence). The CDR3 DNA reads TGCAGTGCTAGAGATGCAGGTACCTACGAGCAGTACTTC. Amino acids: CSARDAGTYEQYF.

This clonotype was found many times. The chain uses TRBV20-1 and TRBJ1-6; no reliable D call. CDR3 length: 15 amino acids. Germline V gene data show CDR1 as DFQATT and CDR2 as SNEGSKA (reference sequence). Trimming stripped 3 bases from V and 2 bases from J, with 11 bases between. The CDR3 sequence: CSASPNGPYNSPLHF. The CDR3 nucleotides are TGCAGTGCTAGTCCTAACGGCCCCTATAATTCACCCCTCCACTTT.

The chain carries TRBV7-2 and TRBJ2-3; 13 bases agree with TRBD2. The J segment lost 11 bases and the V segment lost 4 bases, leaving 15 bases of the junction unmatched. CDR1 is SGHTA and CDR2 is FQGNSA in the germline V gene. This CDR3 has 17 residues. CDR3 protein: CASSSSGLAGEFYEQYF. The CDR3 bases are TGTGCCAGCAGCTCCTCCGGACTAGCGGGAGAGTTCTATGAGCAGTATTTT. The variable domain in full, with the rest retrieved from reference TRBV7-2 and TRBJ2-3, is GAGVSQSPSNKVTEKGKDVELRCDPISGHTALYWYRQSLGQGLEFLIYFQGNSAPDKSGLPSDRFSAERTGGSVSTLTIQRTQQEDSAVYLCASSSSGLAGEFYEQYFGPGTRLTVL.

For the CDR3, the DNA is TGCAGTGCTAGGGAATGGGGGGATGGCTACACCTTC. Translated, it gives CSAREWGDGYTF. The chain couples TRBV20-1 to TRBJ1-2, with a possible D match to TRBD1 (5 bases). The germline gives CDR1 DFQATT, CDR2 SNEGSKA (reference sequence). Trimming took off 3 bases at V and 6 bases at J, with 11 bases between the two ends. This CDR3 contains 12 residues.

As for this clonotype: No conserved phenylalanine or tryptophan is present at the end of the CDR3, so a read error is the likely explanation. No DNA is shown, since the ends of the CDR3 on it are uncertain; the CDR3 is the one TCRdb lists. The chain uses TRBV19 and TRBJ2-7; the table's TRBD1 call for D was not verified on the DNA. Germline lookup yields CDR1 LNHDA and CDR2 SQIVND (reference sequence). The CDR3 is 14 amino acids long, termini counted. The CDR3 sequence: CASQDRVDTYERYS.

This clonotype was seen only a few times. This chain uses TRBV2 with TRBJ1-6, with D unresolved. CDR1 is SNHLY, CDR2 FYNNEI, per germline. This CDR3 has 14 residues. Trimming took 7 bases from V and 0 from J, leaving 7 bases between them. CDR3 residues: CASTFSSYNSPLHF. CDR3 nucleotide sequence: TGTGCCAGCACTTTCAGCTCCTATAATTCACCCCTCCACTTT.

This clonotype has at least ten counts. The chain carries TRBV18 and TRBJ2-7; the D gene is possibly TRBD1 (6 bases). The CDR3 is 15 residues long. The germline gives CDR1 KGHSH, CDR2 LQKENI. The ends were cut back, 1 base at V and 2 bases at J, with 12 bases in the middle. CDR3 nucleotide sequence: TGTGCCAGCTCACCACGTCAGGGGAGCGCCTACGAGCAGTACTTC. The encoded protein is CASSPRQGSAYEQYF.

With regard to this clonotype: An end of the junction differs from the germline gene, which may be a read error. CDR3 nucleotide sequence: TGTGCCAGCTCCACCAACGCCAACCGGGACTCCTACGAGCAGTACTTC. This gives the protein CASSTNANRDSYEQYF. The rearrangement joins TRBV5-1 to TRBJ2-7, with TRBD2 as a possible D gene (5 bases). Germline V gives CDR1 SGHRS, CDR2 YFSETQ. The CDR3 loop spans 16 amino acids.

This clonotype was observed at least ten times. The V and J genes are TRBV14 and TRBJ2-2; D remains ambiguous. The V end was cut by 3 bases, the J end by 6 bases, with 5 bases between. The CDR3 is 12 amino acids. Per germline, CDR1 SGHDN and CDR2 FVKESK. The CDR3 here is CASSHPPGELFF. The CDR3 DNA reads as TGTGCCAGCAGCCACCCCCCCGGGGAGCTGTTTTTT. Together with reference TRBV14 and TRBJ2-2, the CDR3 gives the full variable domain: EAGVTQFPSHSVIEKGQTVTLRCDPISGHDNLYWYRRVMGKEIKFLLHFVKESKQDESGMPNNRFLAERTGGTYSTLKVQPAELEDSGVYFCASSHPPGELFFGEGSRLTVL.

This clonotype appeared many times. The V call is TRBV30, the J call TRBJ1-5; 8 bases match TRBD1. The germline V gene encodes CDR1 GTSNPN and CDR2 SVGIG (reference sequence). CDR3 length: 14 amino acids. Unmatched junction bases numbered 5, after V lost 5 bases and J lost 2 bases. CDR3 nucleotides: TGTGCCTGGCAAGACAGGGGTGGCAATCAGCCCCAGCATTTT. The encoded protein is CAWQDRGGNQPQHF.

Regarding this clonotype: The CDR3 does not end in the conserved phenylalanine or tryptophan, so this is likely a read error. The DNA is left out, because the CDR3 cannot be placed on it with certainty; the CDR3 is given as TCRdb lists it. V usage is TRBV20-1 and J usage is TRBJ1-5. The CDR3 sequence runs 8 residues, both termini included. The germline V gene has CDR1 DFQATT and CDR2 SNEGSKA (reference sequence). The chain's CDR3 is CSARSSRE.

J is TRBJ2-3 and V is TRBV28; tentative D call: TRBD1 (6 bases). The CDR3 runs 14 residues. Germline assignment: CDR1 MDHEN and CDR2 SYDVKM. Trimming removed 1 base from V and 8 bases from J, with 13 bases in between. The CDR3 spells CASSLSPGAGTQYF. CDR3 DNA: TGTGCCAGCAGTTTATCCCCAGGGGCAGGTACGCAGTATTTT.

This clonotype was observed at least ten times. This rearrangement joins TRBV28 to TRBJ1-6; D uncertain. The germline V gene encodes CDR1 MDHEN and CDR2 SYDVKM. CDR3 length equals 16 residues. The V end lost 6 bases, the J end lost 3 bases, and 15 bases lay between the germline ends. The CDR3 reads CASRPPRAYYNSPLHF. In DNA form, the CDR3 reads TGTGCCAGCAGACCCCCCCGGGCTTACTATAATTCACCCCTCCACTTT. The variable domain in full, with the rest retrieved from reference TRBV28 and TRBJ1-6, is DVKVTQSSRYLVKRTGEKVFLECVQDMDHENMFWYRQDPGLGLRLIYFSYDVKMKEKGDIPEGYSVSREKKERFSLILESASTNQTSMYLCASRPPRAYYNSPLHFGNGTRLTVT.

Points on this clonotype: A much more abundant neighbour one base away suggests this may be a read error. As DNA, the CDR3 is TGTGCCAGTGGGGGACAACTGAACACTGGAGCTTTCTTT. Translating gives CASGGQLNTGAFF. This chain joins TRBV30 and TRBJ1-1; possible D gene TRBD1, 6 bases. CDR3 length: 13 amino acids. Germline assignment: CDR1 GTSNPN and CDR2 SVGIG (reference sequence). Drawing the rest from reference TRBV30 and TRBJ1-1, the complete variable domain is SQTIHQWPATLVQPVGSPLSLECTVEGTSNPNLYWYRQAAGRGLQLLFYSVGIGQISSEVPQNLSASRPQDRQFILSSKKLLLSDSGFYLCASGGQLNTGAFFGQGTRLTVV.

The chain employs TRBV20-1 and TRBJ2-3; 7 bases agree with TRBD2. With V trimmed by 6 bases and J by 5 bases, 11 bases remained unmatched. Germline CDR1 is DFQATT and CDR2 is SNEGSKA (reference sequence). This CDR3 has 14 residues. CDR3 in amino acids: CSALTSGRVDTQYF. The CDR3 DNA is TGCAGTGCCCTGACTAGTGGGAGGGTAGATACGCAGTATTTT.

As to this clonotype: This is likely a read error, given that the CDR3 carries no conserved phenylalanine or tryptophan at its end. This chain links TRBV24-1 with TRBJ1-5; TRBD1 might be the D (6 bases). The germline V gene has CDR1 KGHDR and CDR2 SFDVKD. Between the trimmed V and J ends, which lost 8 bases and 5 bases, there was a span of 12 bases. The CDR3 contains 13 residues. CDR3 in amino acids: CATNPGGYQPQHY. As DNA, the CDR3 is TGTGCCACCAACCCGGGGGGCTATCAGCCCCAGCATTAT.

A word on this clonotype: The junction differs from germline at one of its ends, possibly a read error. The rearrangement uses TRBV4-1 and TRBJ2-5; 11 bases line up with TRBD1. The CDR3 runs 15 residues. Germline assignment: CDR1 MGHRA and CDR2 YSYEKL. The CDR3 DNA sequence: TGTGCCAGCAGCCGTAGGGACAGGGGGCAAGAGACCCAGTACTTC. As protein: CASSRRDRGQETQYF.

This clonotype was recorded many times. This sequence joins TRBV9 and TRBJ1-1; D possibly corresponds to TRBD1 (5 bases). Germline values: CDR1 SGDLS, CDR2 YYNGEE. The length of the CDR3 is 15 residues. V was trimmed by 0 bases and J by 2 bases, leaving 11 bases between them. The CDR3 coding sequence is TGTGCCAGCAGCGTAGAGGGGACGTTTAACACTGAAGCTTTCTTT. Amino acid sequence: CASSVEGTFNTEAFF.

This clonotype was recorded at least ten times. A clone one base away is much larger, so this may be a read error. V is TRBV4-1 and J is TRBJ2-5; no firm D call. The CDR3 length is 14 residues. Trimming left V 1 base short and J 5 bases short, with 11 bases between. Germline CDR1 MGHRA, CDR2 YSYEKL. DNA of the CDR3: TGCGCCAGCAGCCAAGGCGGATGGAGTGAGACCCAGTACTTC. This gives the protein CASSQGGWSETQYF.

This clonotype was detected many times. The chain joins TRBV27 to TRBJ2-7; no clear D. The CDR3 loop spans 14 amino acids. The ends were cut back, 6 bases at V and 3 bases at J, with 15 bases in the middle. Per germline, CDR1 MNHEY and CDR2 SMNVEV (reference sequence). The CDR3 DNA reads TGTGCCAGCAGGCCCACCTGGAACTACTACGAGCAGTACTTC. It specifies CASRPTWNYYEQYF.